Below are 5 T cell receptor beta chains sequenced from a single sample in a study of T cells in Graves' hyperthyroidism and ophthalmopathy. Amplification yielded TCR beta CDR3 regions, with RNA transcripts as the source. HTBI primers drove first-round RT-PCR of the TCR CDR3. One entry per CDR3 protein, called by TCRdb with MiXCR from the multiplex PCR reads. This table has some 420,000 distinct CDR3 sequences, approximately 15% appearing once. Sequencing was carried out using blood. Receptors originate from a woman younger than 35 with Graves' hyperthyroidism.

This clonotype has a handful of counts. The chain couples TRBV27 to TRBJ1-5; D is perhaps TRBD1 (5 bases). Per the germline V gene, CDR1 is MNHEY and CDR2 is SMNVEV (reference sequence). V was pared by 5 bases and J by 4 bases, with 15 bases between. This CDR3 spans 15 amino acids. CDR3 nucleotide sequence: TGTGCCAGCAGTGAGGAGTACAGGCCGAATCAGCCCCAGCATTTT. This codes for CASSEEYRPNQPQHF.

About this clonotype: Since a much larger clone is just one base distant, this may be a read error. The V call is TRBV11-2, the J call TRBJ1-5, with 7 bases fitting TRBD1. The CDR3 extends over 13 amino acids. Germline-derived CDR1 and CDR2 are SGHAT and FQNNGV. CDR3 DNA: TGTGCCGGCAGCCTCAGGGGGGAGCAGCCCCAGCATTTT. This gives the protein CAGSLRGEQPQHF.

This clonotype was counted a few times. A read error may explain this, as a much larger clone is one base away. This sequence joins TRBV27 and TRBJ1-5, with 9 bases fitting TRBD1. CDR3 length: 14 residues. The germline gives CDR1 MNHEY, CDR2 SMNVEV (reference sequence). CDR3 in DNA: TGTGCCAGCAGTCGGGGACAGGGCAATCGGCCCCAGCATTTT. Translation gives CASSRGQGNRPQHF.

This clonotype has at least ten counts. The chain links TRBV7-3 to TRBJ2-2; D possibly corresponds to TRBD1 (6 bases). Germline V lookup: CDR1 SGHTA, CDR2 FQGTGA. Trimming removed 4 bases from V and 6 bases from J, with 15 bases in between. CDR3 length: 15 amino acids. The CDR3 DNA reads TGTGCCAGCAGCTGGAATGCCAGGGGCGCCGGGGAGCTGTTTTTT. Protein: CASSWNARGAGELFF. Filled out from reference TRBV7-3 and TRBJ2-2, the complete variable domain reads GAGVSQTPSNKVTEKGKYVELRCDPISGHTALYWYRQSLGQGPEFLIYFQGTGAADDSGLPNDRFFAVRPEGSVSTLKIQRTERGDSAVYLCASSWNARGAGELFFGEGSRLTVL.

On this clonotype: Compared with germline, one end of the junction differs, possibly owing to a read error. The chain joins TRBV2 to TRBJ1-3; D not resolved. The CDR3 extends over 12 amino acids. Germline V gene lookup returns CDR1 SNHLY and CDR2 FYNNEI. The CDR3 DNA reads as TGTGCCAGCACTGGAGAGGGAAACACCACATATTTT. It encodes CASTGEGNTTYF.